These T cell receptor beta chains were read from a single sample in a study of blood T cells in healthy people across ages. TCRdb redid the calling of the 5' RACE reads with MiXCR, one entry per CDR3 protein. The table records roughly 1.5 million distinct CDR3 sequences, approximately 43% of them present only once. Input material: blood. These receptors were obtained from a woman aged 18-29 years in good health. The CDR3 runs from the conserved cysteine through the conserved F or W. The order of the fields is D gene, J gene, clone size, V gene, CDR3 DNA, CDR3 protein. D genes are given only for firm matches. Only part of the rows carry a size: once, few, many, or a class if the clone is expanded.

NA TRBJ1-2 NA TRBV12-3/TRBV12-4 TGTGCCAGCACCAAGGGCAGGACGCTCACCTTC CASTKGRTLTF
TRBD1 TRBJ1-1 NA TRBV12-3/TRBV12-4 TGTGCCAGCAGGACACAGGGGGCTGTATCTACTGAAGCTTTCTTT CASRTQGAVSTEAFF
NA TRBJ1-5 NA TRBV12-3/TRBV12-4 TGTGCCAGCAGTTTTGCAGGTCTTAGCAATCAGCCCCAGCATTTT CASSFAGLSNQPQHF
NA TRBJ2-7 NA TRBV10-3 TGTGCCATCAGTGACCAGGACGGTTACTACGAGCAGTACTTC CAISDQDGYYEQYF
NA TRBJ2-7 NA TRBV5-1 TGCGCCAGCAGCTTGCAAAGCGGCTACGAGCAGTACTTC CASSLQSGYEQYF
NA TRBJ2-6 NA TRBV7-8 TGTGCCAGCAGCTCAAGACTAAGATCTGGGGCCAACGTCCTGACTTTC CASSSRLRSGANVLTF
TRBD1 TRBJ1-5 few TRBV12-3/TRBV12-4 TGTGCCAGCCTCAGCTCAGGACAGGGGTATCAGCCCCAGCATTTT CASLSSGQGYQPQHF
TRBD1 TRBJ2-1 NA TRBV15 TGTGCCGCCAGCAGTTACAGGGGCTACAATGAGCAGTTCTTC CAASSYRGYNEQFF
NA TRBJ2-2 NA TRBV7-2 TGTGCCAGCAGCACAGGGAGGCACACCGGGGAGCTGTTTTTT CASSTGRHTGELFF
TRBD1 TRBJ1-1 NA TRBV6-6 TGTGCCGGCAGAAGACAGGGTAACACTGAAGCTTTCTTT CAGRRQGNTEAFF
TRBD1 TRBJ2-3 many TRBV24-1 TGTGCCACCAGTGATCCCGGACAGGGCACAGATACGCAGTATTTT CATSDPGQGTDTQYF
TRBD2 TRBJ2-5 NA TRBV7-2 TGTGCCAGCAGCCTAACTGGACTAGCGGGGGTAGAGACCCAGTACTTC CASSLTGLAGVETQYF
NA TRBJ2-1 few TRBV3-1 TGTGCCAGCAGCCTCCTTTCTGGGAATGAGCAGTTCTTC CASSLLSGNEQFF
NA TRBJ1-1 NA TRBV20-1 TGCAGTGCTAGGTCTCGCGCTGAAGCTTTCTTT CSARSRAEAFF
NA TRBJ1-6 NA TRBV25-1 TGTGCCAGCAGTGGAGGACACGGCTCCTATAATTTACCCCTCCACTTT CASSGGHGSYNLPLHF